Described below is a single T cell receptor (beta chain) sequence and its context. Its antigen is not known. The data are from a study of OX40 agonist ivuxolimab in advanced cancers. The germline V and J ends were trimmed by 2 bases and 6 bases, with 16 bases remaining between them. This CDR3 spans 16 amino acids. From germline, CDR1 is MNHEY and CDR2 SVGAGI. Study-level points and caveats: More expanded clones were seen, on average, in CD8+ T cells than in CD4+.

Using immunoSEQ multiplex PCR, the repertoire was profiled, and TCRdb retains in-frame clones only, with some absent. The sample has fewer than 90,000 clones; 88% are singletons. Sequencing was performed on CD4+ or CD8+ T cells sorted from blood, taken in a trial of the OX40 agonist ivuxolimab. The chain employs TRBV6-5 and TRBJ2-2; D might be TRBD1 (5 bases). This clonotype was obtained from an adult with an advanced solid tumor such as melanoma, head and neck, liver or kidney cancer. As DNA, the CDR3 is TGTGCCAGCAGTTACAGGGGATTGACCGAATCCGGGGAGCTGTTTTTT. Translating it yields CASSYRGLTESGELFF.